This T cell receptor beta chain is drawn from a study of blood T cells in healthy people across ages. Study-wide results and limits: Samples with more naive T cells showed higher observed beta diversity. Per million T cells, the diversity of TCR beta decreased roughly linearly as age advanced.

Donor samples were obtained from healthy Caucasian individuals from Russia, aged about 6 to 95. Combining a sample-barcoded 5' primer with a J-beta primer mix, a second PCR ran for roughly 7 to 11 cycles. A single record per CDR3 protein comes from TCRdb applying MiXCR to the 5' RACE reads. The sample yields 1.6 million or so distinct CDR3 sequences, about 35% seen once. Remarks on this clonotype: Its antigen is still unknown.

The CDR3 runs to 13 residues. Germline V gene data show CDR1 as DFQATT and CDR2 as SNEGSKA (reference sequence). Trimming pared 6 bases from V and 7 bases from J, leaving 18 bases between. The TCR sequence derives from a woman in her twenties or thirties in good health. V and J are TRBV20-1 and TRBJ1-2; a weak D match, TRBD1 (6 bases). The specimen sequenced was blood. The CDR3: CSAAGTPLGGYTF. The CDR3 region has the DNA TGCAGTGCCGCCGGGACACCTCTGGGTGGCTACACCTTC.